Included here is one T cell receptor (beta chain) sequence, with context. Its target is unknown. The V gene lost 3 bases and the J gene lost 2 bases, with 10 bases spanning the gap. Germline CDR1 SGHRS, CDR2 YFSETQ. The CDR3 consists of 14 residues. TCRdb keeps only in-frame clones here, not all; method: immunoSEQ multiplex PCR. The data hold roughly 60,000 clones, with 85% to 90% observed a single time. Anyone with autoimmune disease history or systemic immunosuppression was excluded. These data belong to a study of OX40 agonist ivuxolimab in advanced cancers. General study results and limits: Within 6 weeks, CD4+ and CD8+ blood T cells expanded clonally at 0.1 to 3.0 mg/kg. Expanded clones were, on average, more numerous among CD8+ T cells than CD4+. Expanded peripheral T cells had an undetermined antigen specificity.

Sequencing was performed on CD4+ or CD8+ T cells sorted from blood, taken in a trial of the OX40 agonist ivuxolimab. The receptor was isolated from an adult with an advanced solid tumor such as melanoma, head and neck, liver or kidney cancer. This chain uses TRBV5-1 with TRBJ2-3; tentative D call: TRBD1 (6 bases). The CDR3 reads CASSSQGYTDTQYF. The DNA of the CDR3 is TGCGCCAGCAGCTCACAGGGATACACAGATACGCAGTATTTT.